Here is one T cell receptor (beta chain) with its context. The antigen is undetermined. 60 Vbeta and 13 Jbeta primers were used in PCR. Data came from immunoSEQ multiplex PCR; TCRdb stores just in-frame clones and leaves some out. The sample has some 190,000 clones; roughly 87% are singletons. The source of the sample is a study of cytomegalovirus exposure and HLA in healthy donors. Overall study context: In an early release, HLA-typed donors contributed about 79 million unique TCR sequences.

The length of the CDR3 is 14 residues. Germline trimming cut 4 bases from V and 4 bases from J; bases unmatched to any gene: 6. The germline V gene encodes CDR1 MNHEY and CDR2 SVGAGI. Study-wide findings and caveats: The investigators catalogued 150 to 200 TCR beta chains as cytomegalovirus-associated. On later analysis, the bulk of CMV-associated TCR beta chains appeared to be HLA-restricted.

The TCR originated in a boy younger than 10 in good health and CMV-seronegative. The specimen was PBMCs. The chain combines TRBV6-5 with TRBJ2-7, with 8 bases aligning to TRBD1. CDR3 sequence reads: CASSSTGQGYEQYF. As DNA, the CDR3 is TGTGCCAGCAGTTCGACCGGACAGGGATACGAGCAGTACTTC.